The 12 T cell receptor beta chains below were found in one sample sequenced in a study of blood T cell repertoires in COVID-19. Profiled with immunoSEQ multiplex PCR; TCRdb holds only in-frame clones, not every one. The table has 120,000 to 150,000 clones, about 88% seen once. Sequencing input: peripheral blood. These receptors were obtained from a human donor in a cohort sampled during active COVID-19.

V is TRBV4-2 and J is TRBJ2-2; D is possibly TRBD2 (6 bases). Germline V gene sequence: CDR1 LGHNA, CDR2 YNFKEQ. This CDR3 is 17 amino acids long. V was trimmed by 2 bases and J by 4 bases, leaving 17 bases between them. CDR3 amino acids: CASSQRRVGSGTGELFF. Written as DNA, the CDR3 is TGTGCCAGCAGCCAAAGGCGCGTCGGGAGCGGCACCGGGGAGCTGTTTTTT.

There are a few counts of this clone. The chain combines TRBV9 with TRBJ2-2, with 7 bases lining up with TRBD2. This CDR3 spans 15 amino acids. CDR1 and CDR2 (germline): SGDLS, YYNGEE. Unmatched junction bases numbered 2, after V lost 1 base and J lost 2 bases. CDR3 sequence (DNA): TGTGCCAGCAGCGTAACAGCGGGAAACACCGGGGAGCTGTTTTTT. Translated, it gives CASSVTAGNTGELFF.

The rearrangement uses TRBV6-6 and TRBJ1-1; D not certain. Trimming removed 5 bases from V and 5 bases from J, with 9 bases in between. Looked up from germline, CDR1 is MNHNY and CDR2 is SVGAGI (reference sequence). This CDR3 comprises 12 residues. The DNA of the CDR3 is TGTGCCAGCAGTCAGAGGGTGACTGAAGCTTTCTTT. It is translated as CASSQRVTEAFF.

V usage is TRBV5-1 and J usage is TRBJ2-1; 11 bases are a match to TRBD1. The V segment lost 4 bases and the J segment 7 bases; nucleotides outside the gene matches: 4. This CDR3 has 14 amino acids. Germline V gives CDR1 SGHRS, CDR2 YFSETQ. CDR3 DNA sequence: TGCGCCAGCAGCCACGGACAGGGGGCGAATGAGCAGTTCTTC. Translation gives CASSHGQGANEQFF.

There are a few counts of this clone. The chain has TRBV10-1 and TRBJ2-2; no reliable D call. The length of the CDR3 is 13 residues. CDR1 and CDR2 (germline): WNHNN, SYGVQD (reference sequence). V was cut by 0 bases and J by 5 bases, with 4 bases left in between. The CDR3 region is CASSESGTGELFF. In nucleotides, the CDR3 is TGCGCCAGCAGTGAGTCCGGGACCGGGGAGCTGTTTTTT.

V and J are TRBV5-8 and TRBJ2-3; D is unclear. The CDR3 has 13 amino acids. Germline V gene sequence: CDR1 SGHTS, CDR2 YDEGEE. The V end lost 2 bases, the J end lost 7 bases, and 11 bases lay between the germline ends. The CDR3 spells CASSFDSVNTQYF. CDR3 DNA sequence: TGTGCCAGCAGCTTTGACTCCGTGAATACGCAGTATTTT.

As DNA, the CDR3 is TGTGCCAGCAGCGTATCAGAGAACACTGAAGCTTTCTTT. Translation: CASSVSENTEAFF. The genes are TRBV7-3 and TRBJ1-1, with D hard to call. Germline V gene lookup returns CDR1 SGHTA and CDR2 FQGTGA. The CDR3 has 13 residues. V lost 5 bases and J 1 base, leaving 8 bases between the germline ends.

The rearrangement uses TRBV29-1 and TRBJ1-1; no firm D call. Deletions cut 3 bases from V and 3 bases from J, with 5 bases between. There are 11 residues in the CDR3. Germline CDR1 SQVTM, CDR2 ANQGSEA. The CDR3 DNA reads TGCAGCGTTGAGGGCTACACTGAAGCTTTCTTT. It yields the protein CSVEGYTEAFF.

The chain joins TRBV4-1 to TRBJ1-6; the D is unclear. The V gene lost 1 base and the J gene lost 14 bases, with 15 bases spanning the gap. The CDR3 totals 14 residues. Germline CDR1 reads MGHRA; CDR2 reads YSYEKL. The CDR3 DNA reads TGCGCCAGCAGCCAAGGGAGGTCAGCAGAGGCCCTCCACTTT. Amino acids: CASSQGRSAEALHF.

This chain connects TRBV15 to TRBJ2-5; 8 bases fit TRBD2. CDR1 and CDR2 (germline): LNHNV, YYDKDF (reference sequence). The trim removed 9 bases at V and 5 bases at J, leaving 14 bases unmatched. The CDR3 has 15 residues. The CDR3 sequence is CATTLSLAGHETQYF. For the CDR3, the DNA is TGTGCCACTACCCTATCCCTAGCGGGCCATGAGACCCAGTACTTC.

This chain joins TRBV5-1 and TRBJ2-1; D possibly corresponds to TRBD2 (6 bases). The V end lost 3 bases, the J end lost 2 bases, and 12 bases lay between the germline ends. The CDR3 has 15 amino acids. Germline CDR1 and CDR2: SGHRS and YFSETQ. The CDR3 protein is CASSSRSGPYNEQFF. CDR3 DNA: TGCGCCAGCAGCTCCCGTAGCGGACCCTACAATGAGCAGTTCTTC.

The rearrangement joins TRBV6-2 or TRBV6-3 to TRBJ2-1; 12 bases are shared with TRBD2. The germline gives CDR1 MNHEY, CDR2 SVGEGT. This CDR3 spans 18 amino acids. Trimming removed 5 bases from V and 6 bases from J; junction bases left unmatched: 14. The CDR3 nucleotides are TGTGCCAGCAGTACCCCGGGGCTAGCGGGAGGGCCTCCCAATGAGCAGTTCTTC. Its translation is CASSTPGLAGGPPNEQFF.